This is a list of T cell receptor beta chains from one sample in a study of spatial heterogeneity in lung cancer. TCRdb independently ran MiXCR on the 5' RACE reads; one entry per CDR3 protein. The repertoire holds some 52,000 distinct CDR3 sequences, with 6% to 9% as singletons. This sample comprised PBMCs, obtained at surgery. The receptor source for this set is a female donor with early-stage non-small cell lung cancer. CDR3s leave out the opening cysteine and the closing phenylalanine or tryptophan.

J	V	CDR3
TRBJ2-7	TRBV5-1	ASSLDGPGQTEQY
TRBJ2-3	TRBV10-3	AIRKGVGTDTQY
TRBJ2-3	TRBV9	ASSVDLTTDTQY
TRBJ2-3	TRBV5-5	ASGLGGSADTQY
TRBJ1-6	TRBV3-1	ASRQSSYNSPLH
TRBJ2-3	TRBV12-3/TRBV12-4	ASEGGRDTQY
TRBJ2-3	TRBV6-5	ATGLNTQY
TRBJ2-7	TRBV7-8	ASSSHQEAQYEQY
TRBJ1-1	TRBV20-1	SAPGQVEAF
TRBJ2-1	TRBV9	ASSVVGGSSYNEQF
TRBJ1-5	TRBV11-1	ASSQDSHQPQH
TRBJ2-1	TRBV4-3	ASSQPPW
TRBJ1-4	TRBV6-6	ASSPPRRAGDEKLL
TRBJ2-7	TRBV5-1	ASSLSNYRDSEQY
TRBJ2-1	TRBV7-8	ASSSWTSPNEQF
TRBJ2-7	TRBV5-1	ASSLVGTGPGSEQY
TRBJ1-6	TRBV18	ASSRQNYNSPLH
TRBJ2-1	TRBV4-2	ASSEGLNAGNNEQF
TRBJ2-7	TRBV28	ASSLEDTAY
TRBJ2-1	TRBV29-1	SVAPGPGQGAFEQF